The 25 T cell receptor beta chains below come from one sample, sequenced in a study of shared clonotypes between healthy human individuals. Sequencing was performed with immunoSEQ multiplex PCR; in TCRdb, only in-frame clones are kept and a portion is missing. The table includes hundreds of thousands of clones, 90% to 97% detected once. The sequencing sample was made of naive CD4+ T cells sorted from blood. Indicated subset: CD45RA+ positively selected. These receptors were taken from a woman aged 30 to 39 in good health.

This clone appeared once. This CDR3 is CASLKAGVPLEQYF. The CDR3 DNA is TGCGCCAGCTTAAAAGCGGGAGTCCCACTCGAGCAGTACTTC. The chain employs TRBV23-1 and TRBJ2-7; TRBD2 matches at 8 bases. TRBV23-1 is given ORF status, its function remaining uncertain. V shed 8 bases, J shed 6 bases, and the junction held 12 bases outside the gene matches. The CDR3 covers 14 residues.

The chain is built from TRBV6-5 and TRBJ1-2; 12 bases match TRBD1. Trimming took 1 base from V and 5 from J; bases not matched to a gene: 2. The CDR3 loop spans 15 amino acids. Germline CDR1 reads MNHEY; CDR2 reads SVGAGI. The CDR3 sequence is CASSYWGQGAYGYTF. In DNA, the CDR3 is TGTGCCAGCAGTTACTGGGGACAGGGGGCGTATGGCTACACCTTC.

This clone has only a few counts. The chain recombines TRBV4-1 with TRBJ2-7; unclear D gene. CDR3 length: 14 amino acids. The germline CDR1 and CDR2 sequences are MGHRA and YSYEKL. Trimming left V 4 bases short and J 4 bases short, with 14 bases between. The CDR3 coding sequence is TGCGCCAGCAGCCTCGTGGGGTTGGGATACGAGCAGTACTTC. It codes for CASSLVGLGYEQYF.

This sequence joins TRBV28 and TRBJ2-1, with 9 bases fitting TRBD2. V lost 5 bases and J lost 6; bases outside the gene matches: 8. CDR1 MDHEN and CDR2 SYDVKM come from the germline V gene. This CDR3 has 15 amino acids. CDR3 region: CASSPPGGRANEQFF. The DNA for the CDR3 is TGTGCCAGCAGTCCCCCGGGCGGGAGGGCCAATGAGCAGTTCTTC.

The V and J genes are TRBV28 and TRBJ2-7; TRBD1 or TRBD2 may be the D gene (5 bases each). Germline CDR1 and CDR2: MDHEN and SYDVKM. The CDR3 has 14 amino acids. V gave up 3 bases and J gave up 6 bases, with 15 bases separating them. In DNA form, the CDR3 reads TGTGCCAGCAGTTTTGTCTGGGGGACGCGCGAGCAGTACTTC. The encoded protein is CASSFVWGTREQYF.

The V gene is TRBV5-4, the J gene TRBJ1-5; D is uncertain. V gave up 1 base and J gave up 5 bases, with 10 bases separating them. Germline CDR1 is SGHNT and CDR2 is YYREEE (reference sequence). The CDR3 covers 14 residues. CDR3 in amino acids: CASSLYGPDQPQHF. In DNA, the CDR3 is TGTGCCAGCAGCTTGTACGGGCCAGATCAGCCCCAGCATTTT. Filled out from reference TRBV5-4 and TRBJ1-5, the complete variable domain reads ETGVTQSPTHLIKTRGQQVTLRCSSQSGHNTVSWYQQALGQGPQFIFQYYREEENGRGNFPPRFSGLQFPNYSSELNVNALELDDSALYLCASSLYGPDQPQHFGDGTRLSIL.

The chain is built from TRBV7-3 and TRBJ2-3, with D perhaps TRBD1 or TRBD2 (5 bases each). This CDR3 contains 22 residues. From germline, CDR1 is SGHTA and CDR2 FQGTGA. V lost 1 base, J lost 2 bases, and 31 bases lay in between. CDR3 DNA: TGTGCCAGCAGCTTAAAGCCAACGACCGGGACCCATCCCAGCCCCACCACAGATACGCAGTATTTT. Translated: CASSLKPTTGTHPSPTTDTQYF. The whole variable domain, filled in from reference TRBV7-3 and TRBJ2-3, reads GAGVSQTPSNKVTEKGKYVELRCDPISGHTALYWYRQSLGQGPEFLIYFQGTGAADDSGLPNDRFFAVRPEGSVSTLKIQRTERGDSAVYLCASSLKPTTGTHPSPTTDTQYFGPGTRLTVL.

The rearrangement links TRBV2 to TRBJ2-7; D is possibly TRBD2 (6 bases). This CDR3 region has 12 residues. Germline V CDR1 and CDR2: SNHLY, FYNNEI. Trimming shortened V by 6 bases and J by 9 bases, and 15 bases separated the two germline ends. CDR3 amino acids: CASSLDYTVQYF. CDR3 nucleotides: TGTGCCAGCAGCTTGGACTACACCGTGCAGTACTTC.

The genes are TRBV28 and TRBJ1-2; D gene ambiguous. Between the trimmed V and J ends, which lost 6 bases and 4 bases, there was a span of 15 bases. The CDR3 totals 14 residues. Germline V gene data show CDR1 as MDHEN and CDR2 as SYDVKM. CDR3 residues: CASRDRLRGYGYTF. CDR3 coding DNA: TGTGCCAGCAGGGACCGGCTACGAGGCTATGGCTACACCTTC.

This chain joins TRBV28 and TRBJ1-4; tentatively, D is TRBD1 (5 bases). Trimming shortened V by 6 bases and J by 0 bases, and 11 bases separated the two germline ends. The length of the CDR3 is 15 residues. The germline V gene has CDR1 MDHEN and CDR2 SYDVKM. The CDR3 protein is CASSSSGPTNEKLFF. The CDR3 bases are TGTGCCAGCAGCTCTTCAGGGCCAACTAATGAAAAACTGTTTTTT.

The table lists this clone with a count of one. V is TRBV5-1 and J is TRBJ2-1; unclear D gene. Germline CDR1 and CDR2: SGHRS and YFSETQ. CDR3 length equals 15 residues. V gave up 0 bases and J gave up 2 bases, with 9 bases separating them. CDR3 DNA: TGCGCCAGCAGCTTGGTTCTGTCCCCCTACAATGAGCAGTTCTTC. Amino acid sequence: CASSLVLSPYNEQFF.

J is TRBJ2-2 and V is TRBV9; D unresolved. This CDR3 spans 13 amino acids. Trimming shortened V by 9 bases and J by 5 bases, and 14 bases separated the two germline ends. Germline lookup yields CDR1 SGDLS and CDR2 YYNGEE. CDR3: CATRRDKTGELFF. The CDR3, as DNA: TGTGCCACGCGGAGAGATAAAACCGGGGAGCTGTTTTTT.

On this clone: Other DNA sequences in this specimen translate into the identical CDR3. This sequence joins TRBV28 and TRBJ1-1, with TRBD1 as a possible D gene (5 bases). This CDR3 contains 12 residues. Trimming left V 2 bases short and J 4 bases short, with 5 bases between. The V gene's germline CDR1 is MDHEN and CDR2 SYDVKM. CDR3 coding DNA: TGTGCCAGCAGTTTACAGGGCACTGAAGCTTTCTTT. It yields the protein CASSLQGTEAFF.

This chain joins TRBV5-1 and TRBJ1-2; a possible D gene is TRBD1 (5 bases). Trimming left V 5 bases short and J 6 bases short, with 23 bases between. CDR1 and CDR2 (germline): SGHRS, YFSETQ. The length of the CDR3 is 16 residues. CDR3 nucleotides: TGCGCCAGCAGGGAGAGGTCAGACAGAGCATATGATGGCTACACCTTC. It is translated as CASRERSDRAYDGYTF.

The CDR3 here is CASRSSPSRSYNEQFF. Here the CDR3 DNA reads TGTGCCAGCAGATCCTCCCCGTCCCGCTCCTACAATGAGCAGTTCTTC. The chain carries TRBV28 and TRBJ2-1; D unresolved. Per the germline V gene, CDR1 is MDHEN and CDR2 is SYDVKM. The V end lost 6 bases, the J end lost 0 bases, and 15 bases lay between the germline ends. The CDR3 is 16 amino acids. Based on the CDR3 plus reference TRBV28 and TRBJ2-1, the full variable domain is DVKVTQSSRYLVKRTGEKVFLECVQDMDHENMFWYRQDPGLGLRLIYFSYDVKMKEKGDIPEGYSVSREKKERFSLILESASTNQTSMYLCASRSSPSRSYNEQFFGPGTRLTVL.

The chain uses TRBV5-6 and TRBJ1-1, with 8 bases lining up with TRBD1. J gave up 0 bases and V 0 bases, and 1 base lay outside the gene matches. This CDR3 has 15 amino acids. Germline V gene lookup returns CDR1 SGHDT and CDR2 YYEEEE. The CDR3 loop is CASSLVDRVNTEAFF. The DNA of the CDR3 is TGTGCCAGCAGCTTGGTGGACAGGGTGAACACTGAAGCTTTCTTT.

Concerning this clone: Other DNA sequences within the sample encode an identical CDR3. The chain recombines TRBV18 with TRBJ2-1; the D is unclear. V was pared by 2 bases and J by 5 bases, with 7 bases between. CDR1 is KGHSH, CDR2 LQKENI, per germline. The CDR3 runs 13 residues. This CDR3 reads CASSPGQNNEQFF. DNA for the CDR3: TGTGCCAGCTCACCAGGGCAAAACAATGAGCAGTTCTTC.

The chain uses TRBV18 and TRBJ2-5, with D perhaps matching TRBD1 (6 bases). This CDR3 is 14 amino acids long. Trimming cost V 4 bases and J 4 bases, with 13 bases left between them. From germline, CDR1 is KGHSH and CDR2 LQKENI. The CDR3 spells CASSLSQGLETQYF. DNA for the CDR3: TGTGCCAGCTCACTTTCGCAGGGGCTAGAGACCCAGTACTTC.

V and J are TRBV5-1 and TRBJ2-6; 10 positions agree with TRBD1. Losses at the gene ends were 0 bases for V and 0 bases for J; bases not matched to a gene: 6. Germline loops: CDR1 SGHRS, CDR2 YFSETQ. This CDR3 comprises 19 residues. This CDR3 is CASSLVGTGAISGANVLTF. The CDR3 bases are TGCGCCAGCAGCTTGGTAGGGACAGGGGCGATCTCTGGGGCCAACGTCCTGACTTTC.

The chain links TRBV6-5 to TRBJ2-7, with 8 nucleotides matching TRBD2. The CDR3 covers 15 residues. V gave up 6 bases and J gave up 0 bases; unmatched junction bases: 7. Germline loops: CDR1 MNHEY, CDR2 SVGAGI. The DNA of the CDR3 is TGTGCCAGCAGCACCACTAGCGGCACCTCCTACGAGCAGTACTTC. Translated, it gives CASSTTSGTSYEQYF.

Concerning this clone: Within the sample, other DNA sequences also encode this same CDR3. The chain combines TRBV4-2 with TRBJ2-7; D remains ambiguous. Trimming cost V 1 base and J 3 bases, with 7 bases left between them. CDR1 is LGHNA and CDR2 is YNFKEQ in the germline V gene. This CDR3 has 13 amino acids. In DNA, the CDR3 is TGTGCCAGCAGCCAAGGAGGCAACTACGAGCAGTACTTC. This sequence encodes CASSQGGNYEQYF.

The chain couples TRBV7-9 to TRBJ2-5, with TRBD1 matching 8 bases. The CDR3 runs 15 residues. Trimming at V came to 1 base and at J to 4 bases, leaving 5 bases not matched to a gene. CDR1 is SEHNR and CDR2 is FQNEAQ in the germline V gene (reference sequence). The CDR3 is CASSLDLTGAETQYF. The CDR3 bases are TGTGCCAGCAGCTTAGACCTGACAGGGGCAGAGACCCAGTACTTC.

The rearrangement links TRBV18 to TRBJ1-4; D unresolved. The CDR3 contains 15 residues. Germline loops: CDR1 KGHSH, CDR2 LQKENI. The V end lost 1 base, the J end lost 2 bases, and 8 bases lay between the germline ends. The CDR3 is CASSPRAGTNEKLFF. In nucleotides, the CDR3 is TGTGCCAGCTCACCACGGGCCGGCACTAATGAAAAACTGTTTTTT.

This clone was detected only once. The chain links TRBV5-6 to TRBJ1-2; perhaps TRBD1 as D (5 bases). The CDR3 is 15 amino acids. CDR1 is SGHDT and CDR2 is YYEEEE in the germline V gene. The germline V and J ends were trimmed by 1 base and 8 bases, with 18 bases remaining between them. The CDR3 bases are TGTGCCAGCAGCTTGAGAACAGGTTTCTCCGGCGGCTACACCTTC. This sequence encodes CASSLRTGFSGGYTF. Full variable domain (rest looked up from reference TRBV5-6 and TRBJ1-2): DAGVTQSPTHLIKTRGQQVTLRCSPKSGHDTVSWYQQALGQGPQFIFQYYEEEERQRGNFPDRFSGHQFPNYSSELNVNALLLGDSALYLCASSLRTGFSGGYTFGSGTRLTVV.

CDR3 DNA sequence: TGTGCCAGTAGTGTTGCGGACGCGAACACCGGGGAGCTGTTTTTT. It encodes CASSVADANTGELFF. The V gene is TRBV19, the J gene TRBJ2-2; D not resolved. Trimming took 5 bases from V and 0 from J, leaving 10 bases between them. CDR3 length: 15 residues. Per the germline V gene, CDR1 is LNHDA and CDR2 is SQIVND (reference sequence).